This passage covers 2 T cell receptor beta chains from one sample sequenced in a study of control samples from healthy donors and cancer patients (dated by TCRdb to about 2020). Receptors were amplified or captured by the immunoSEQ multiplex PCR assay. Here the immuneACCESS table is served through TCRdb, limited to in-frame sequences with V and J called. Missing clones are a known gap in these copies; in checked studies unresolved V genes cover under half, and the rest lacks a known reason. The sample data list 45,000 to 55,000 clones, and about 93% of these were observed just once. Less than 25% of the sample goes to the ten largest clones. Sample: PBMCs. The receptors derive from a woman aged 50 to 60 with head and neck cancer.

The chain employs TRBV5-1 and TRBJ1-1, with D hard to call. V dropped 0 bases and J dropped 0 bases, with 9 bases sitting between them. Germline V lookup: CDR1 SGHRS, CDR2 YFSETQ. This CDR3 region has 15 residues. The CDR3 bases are TGCGCCAGCAGCTTGGAAGTCACGATGAACACTGAAGCTTTCTTT. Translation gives CASSLEVTMNTEAFF.

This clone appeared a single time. The CDR3, as DNA: TGTGCCAGCAGCAAAGGAAAAATTTACGAGCAGTACTTC. Its translation: CASSKGKIYEQYF. The chain recombines TRBV21-1 with TRBJ2-7. TRBV21-1 has pseudogene status. The CDR3 is made up of 13 amino acids.